Listed here is a single TCR beta chain. First-strand cDNA relied on TRAV- and TRBV-specific primers spanning alpha and beta chains. Amplification of TCRs used a constant-region primer and V-primer adapter for approximately 18 PCR cycles. After the mRNA was isolated, it was amplified using in vitro transcription. MiXCR, run by TCRdb on the reads, gives a single entry per CDR3 protein. The sample records about 82,000 distinct CDR3 sequences, over 15% being singletons. The CDR3 is 15 amino acids. Trimming shortened V by 7 bases and J by 9 bases, and 25 bases separated the two germline ends. Germline assignment: CDR1 GTSNPN and CDR2 SVGIG (reference sequence). Specified time point: before trial treatment. The donors, trial participants, received nivolumab, ipilimumab, aspirin, low-dose cyclophosphamide and low-dose radiotherapy. Patients with advanced, tumor-infiltrating lymphocyte-negative solid tumors were eligible.

This entry is derived from a study of low-dose radiotherapy and immunotherapy resistance in tumors. Study summary: Starting cycle 1 day 1, oral aspirin 300 mg was given daily for four cycles.

The rearrangement uses TRBV30 and TRBJ2-1, with D possibly matching TRBD2 (6 bases). This sequence was found in a male donor with prostate cancer. Sequencing used PBMCs, obtained before treatment. As DNA, the CDR3 is TGTGCCTCCACCGTTGGGGGGATGGACGTAGGTGAGCAGTTCTTC. Its translation: CASTVGGMDVGEQFF.